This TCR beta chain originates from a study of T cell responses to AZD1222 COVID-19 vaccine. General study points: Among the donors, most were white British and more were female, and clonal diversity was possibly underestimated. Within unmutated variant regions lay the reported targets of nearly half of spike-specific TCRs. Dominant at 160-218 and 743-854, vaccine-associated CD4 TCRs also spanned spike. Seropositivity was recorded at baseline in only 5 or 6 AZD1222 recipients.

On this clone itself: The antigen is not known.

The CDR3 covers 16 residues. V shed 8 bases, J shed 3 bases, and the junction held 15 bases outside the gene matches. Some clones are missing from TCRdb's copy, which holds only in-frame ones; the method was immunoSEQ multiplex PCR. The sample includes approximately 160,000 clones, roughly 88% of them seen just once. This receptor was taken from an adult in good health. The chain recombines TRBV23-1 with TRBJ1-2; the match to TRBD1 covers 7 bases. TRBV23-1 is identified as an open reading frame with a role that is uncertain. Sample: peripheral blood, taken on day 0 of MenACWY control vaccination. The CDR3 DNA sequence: TGCGCCAGCTTCCCTCCCCGGGAGGGGGCGGACTATGGCTACACCTTC. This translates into CASFPPREGADYGYTF.